This T cell receptor beta chain originates from a study of T cells in Graves' hyperthyroidism and ophthalmopathy. This clonotype was observed at least ten times. Antigen: not known. Germline CDR1 and CDR2: SGDLS and YYNGEE. The CDR3 spans 13 residues. Trimming pared 0 bases from V and 5 bases from J, leaving 8 bases between. Regarding the study as a whole: Among clonotypes expanded in thyroid above 0.001, most were also found in blood. Ophthalmopathy was predicted by the model a median of approximately 6 months ahead of onset.

Hyperthyroidism, newly diagnosed and lasting under 2 months, affected patients aged 18 to 65. RNA transcripts served as the template for amplifying TCR beta CDR3 regions. First-round RT-PCR with HTBI primers amplified the TCR CDR3 region. MiXCR was run by TCRdb on the multiplex PCR reads, yielding one entry per CDR3 protein. Seen here are about 690,000 distinct CDR3 sequences, 17% observed once, and the top ten hold 15% to 17%. This chain joins TRBV9 and TRBJ1-1, with D unclear. Sequenced material: blood. The TCR sequence derives from a man aged 45 to 65 with Graves' hyperthyroidism. The DNA for the CDR3 is TGTGCCAGCAGCGTAGATCCGGAGACTGAAGCTTTCTTT. This codes for CASSVDPETEAFF.